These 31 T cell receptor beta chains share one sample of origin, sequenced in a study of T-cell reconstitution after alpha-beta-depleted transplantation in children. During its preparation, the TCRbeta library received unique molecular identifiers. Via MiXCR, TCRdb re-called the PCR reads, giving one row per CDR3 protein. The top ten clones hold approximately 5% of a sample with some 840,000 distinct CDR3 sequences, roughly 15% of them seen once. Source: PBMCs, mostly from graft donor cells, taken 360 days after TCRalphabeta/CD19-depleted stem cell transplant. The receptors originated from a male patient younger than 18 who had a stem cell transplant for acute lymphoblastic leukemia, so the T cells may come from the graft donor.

The CDR3 DNA sequence: TGCAGTGCTGCCCGGGACAACTCTGGAAACACCATATATTTT. This translates into CSAARDNSGNTIYF. The chain is built from TRBV20-1 and TRBJ1-3; tentative D call: TRBD1 (6 bases). Germline V gene lookup returns CDR1 DFQATT and CDR2 SNEGSKA (reference sequence). This CDR3 spans 14 amino acids. Trimming took off 5 bases at V and 0 bases at J, with 11 bases between the two ends.

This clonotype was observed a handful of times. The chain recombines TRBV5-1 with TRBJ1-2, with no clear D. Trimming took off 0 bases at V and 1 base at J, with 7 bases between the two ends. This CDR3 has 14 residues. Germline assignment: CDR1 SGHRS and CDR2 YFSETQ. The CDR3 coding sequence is TGCGCCAGCAGCTTGGGCCAGTATAACTATGGCTACACCTTC. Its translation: CASSLGQYNYGYTF.

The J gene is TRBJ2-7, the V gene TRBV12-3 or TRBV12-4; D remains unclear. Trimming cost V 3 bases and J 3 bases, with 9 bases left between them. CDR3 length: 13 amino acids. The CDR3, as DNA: TGTGCCAGCAGTTTTCAGGCGAGCTACGAGCAGTACTTC. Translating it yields CASSFQASYEQYF.

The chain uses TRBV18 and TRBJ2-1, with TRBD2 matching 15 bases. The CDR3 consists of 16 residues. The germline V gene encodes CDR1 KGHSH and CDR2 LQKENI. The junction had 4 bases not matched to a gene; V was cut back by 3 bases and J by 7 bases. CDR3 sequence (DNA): TGTGCCAGCTCACCCCGGGGACTAGCGGGGGGAAATGAGCAGTTCTTC. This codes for CASSPRGLAGGNEQFF.

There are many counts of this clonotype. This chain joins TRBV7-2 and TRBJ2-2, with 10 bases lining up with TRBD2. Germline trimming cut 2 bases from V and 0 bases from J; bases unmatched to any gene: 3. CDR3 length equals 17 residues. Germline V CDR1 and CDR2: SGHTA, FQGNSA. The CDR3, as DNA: TGTGCCAGCAGCTTAATAGCGGGAGGCCCGAACACCGGGGAGCTGTTTTTT. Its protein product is CASSLIAGGPNTGELFF.

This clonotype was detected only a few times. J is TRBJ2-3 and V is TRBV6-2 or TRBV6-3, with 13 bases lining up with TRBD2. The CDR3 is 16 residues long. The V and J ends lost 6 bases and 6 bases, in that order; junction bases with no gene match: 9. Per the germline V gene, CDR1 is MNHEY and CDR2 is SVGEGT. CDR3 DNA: TGTGCCAGCAGCCCTGGACTAGCGGGAGTCGTGGATACGCAGTATTTT. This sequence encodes CASSPGLAGVVDTQYF.

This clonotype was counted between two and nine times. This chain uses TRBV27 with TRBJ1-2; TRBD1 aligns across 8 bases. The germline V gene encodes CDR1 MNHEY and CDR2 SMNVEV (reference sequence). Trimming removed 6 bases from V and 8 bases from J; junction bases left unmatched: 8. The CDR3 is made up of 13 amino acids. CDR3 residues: CASSYGQGEGYTF. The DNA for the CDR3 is TGTGCCAGCAGCTATGGACAGGGAGAGGGCTACACCTTC.

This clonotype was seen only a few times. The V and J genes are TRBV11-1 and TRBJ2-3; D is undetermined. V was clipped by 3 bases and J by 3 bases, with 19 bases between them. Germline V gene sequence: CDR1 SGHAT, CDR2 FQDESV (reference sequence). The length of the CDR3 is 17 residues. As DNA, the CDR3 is TGTGCCAGCAGCTTCGGGCGCTACCAACTTAAAACAGATACGCAGTATTTT. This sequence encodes CASSFGRYQLKTDTQYF.

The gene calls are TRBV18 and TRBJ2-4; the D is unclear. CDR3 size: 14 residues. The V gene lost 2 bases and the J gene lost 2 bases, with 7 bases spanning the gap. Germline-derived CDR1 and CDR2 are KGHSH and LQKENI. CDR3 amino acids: CASSPDWTKNIQYF. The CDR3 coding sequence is TGTGCCAGCTCACCAGATTGGACCAAAAACATTCAGTACTTC.

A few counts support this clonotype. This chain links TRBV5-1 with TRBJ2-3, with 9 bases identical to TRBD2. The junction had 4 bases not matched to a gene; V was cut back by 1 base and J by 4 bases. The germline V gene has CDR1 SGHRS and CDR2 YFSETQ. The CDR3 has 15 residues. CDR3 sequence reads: CASSLLAGRADTQYF. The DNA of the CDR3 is TGCGCCAGCAGCTTGCTAGCGGGAAGGGCAGATACGCAGTATTTT.

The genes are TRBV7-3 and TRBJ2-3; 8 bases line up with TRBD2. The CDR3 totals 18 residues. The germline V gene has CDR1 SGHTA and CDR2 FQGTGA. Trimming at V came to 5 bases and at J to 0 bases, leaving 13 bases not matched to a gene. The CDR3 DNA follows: TGTGCCAGCAGCGCCCCGACTAGCGAAAACTCTAGCACAGATACGCAGTATTTT. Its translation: CASSAPTSENSSTDTQYF.

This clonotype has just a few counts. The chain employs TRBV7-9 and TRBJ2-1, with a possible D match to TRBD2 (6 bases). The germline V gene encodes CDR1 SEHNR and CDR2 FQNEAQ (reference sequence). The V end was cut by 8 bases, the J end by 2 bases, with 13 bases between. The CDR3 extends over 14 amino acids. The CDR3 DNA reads TGTGCCAGCGCCTCTAGCGAGACCTACAATGAGCAGTTCTTC. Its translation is CASASSETYNEQFF.

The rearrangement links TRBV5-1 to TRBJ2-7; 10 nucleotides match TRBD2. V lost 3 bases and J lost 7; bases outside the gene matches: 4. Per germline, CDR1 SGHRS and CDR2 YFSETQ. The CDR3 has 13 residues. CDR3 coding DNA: TGCGCCAGCAGCTCGGGACTAGCGAGAGAGCAGTACTTC. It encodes CASSSGLAREQYF.

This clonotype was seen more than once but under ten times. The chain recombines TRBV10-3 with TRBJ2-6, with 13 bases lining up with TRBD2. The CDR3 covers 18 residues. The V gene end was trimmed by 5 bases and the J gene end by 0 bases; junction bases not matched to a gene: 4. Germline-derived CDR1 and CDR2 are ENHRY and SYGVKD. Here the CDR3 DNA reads TGTGCCATCAGTCCAAGACTAGCGGGGGGCTCTGGGGCCAACGTCCTGACTTTC. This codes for CAISPRLAGGSGANVLTF.

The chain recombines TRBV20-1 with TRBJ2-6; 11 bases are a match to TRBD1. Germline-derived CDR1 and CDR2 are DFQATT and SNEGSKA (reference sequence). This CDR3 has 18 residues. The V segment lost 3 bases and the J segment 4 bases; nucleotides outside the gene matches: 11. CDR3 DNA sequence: TGCAGTGCTAGCCAAGGACAGGGGGCTTTGCGGGGGGCCAACGTCCTGACTTTC. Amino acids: CSASQGQGALRGANVLTF.

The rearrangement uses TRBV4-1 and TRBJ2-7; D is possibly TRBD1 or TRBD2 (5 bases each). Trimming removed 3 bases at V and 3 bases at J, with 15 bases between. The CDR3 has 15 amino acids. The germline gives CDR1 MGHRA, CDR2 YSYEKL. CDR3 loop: CASSHPWGSGYEQYF. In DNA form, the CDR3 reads TGCGCCAGCAGCCACCCCTGGGGGTCCGGCTACGAGCAGTACTTC.

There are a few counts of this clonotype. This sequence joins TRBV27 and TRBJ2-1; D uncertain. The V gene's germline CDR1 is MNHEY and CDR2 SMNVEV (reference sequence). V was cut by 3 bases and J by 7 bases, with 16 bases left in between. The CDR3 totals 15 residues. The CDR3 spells CASSFGRQKSNEQFF. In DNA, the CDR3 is TGTGCCAGCAGTTTCGGGCGGCAGAAATCAAATGAGCAGTTCTTC.

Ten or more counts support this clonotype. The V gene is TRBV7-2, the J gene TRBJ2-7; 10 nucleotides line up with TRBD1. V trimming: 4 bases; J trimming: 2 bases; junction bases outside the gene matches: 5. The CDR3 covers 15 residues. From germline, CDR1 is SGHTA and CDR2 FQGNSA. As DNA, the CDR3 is TGTGCCAGCAGCTCGTGGACAGGGGGACCCTACGAGCAGTACTTC. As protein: CASSSWTGGPYEQYF. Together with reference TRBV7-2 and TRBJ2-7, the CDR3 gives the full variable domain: GAGVSQSPSNKVTEKGKDVELRCDPISGHTALYWYRQSLGQGLEFLIYFQGNSAPDKSGLPSDRFSAERTGGSVSTLTIQRTQQEDSAVYLCASSSWTGGPYEQYFGPGTRLTVT.

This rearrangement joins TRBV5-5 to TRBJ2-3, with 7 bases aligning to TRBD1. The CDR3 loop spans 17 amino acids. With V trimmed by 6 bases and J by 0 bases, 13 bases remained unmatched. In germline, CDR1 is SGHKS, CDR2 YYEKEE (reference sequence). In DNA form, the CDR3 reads TGTGCCAGCACCCCCCGGACAGGTTTGACTAGCACAGATACGCAGTATTTT. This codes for CASTPRTGLTSTDTQYF.

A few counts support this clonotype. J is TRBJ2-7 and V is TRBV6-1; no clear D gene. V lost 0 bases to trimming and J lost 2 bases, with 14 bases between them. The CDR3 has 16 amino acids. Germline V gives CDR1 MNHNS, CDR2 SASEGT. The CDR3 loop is CASSEASVGLAYEQYF. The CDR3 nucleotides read TGTGCCAGCAGTGAAGCCTCAGTGGGATTGGCCTACGAGCAGTACTTC.

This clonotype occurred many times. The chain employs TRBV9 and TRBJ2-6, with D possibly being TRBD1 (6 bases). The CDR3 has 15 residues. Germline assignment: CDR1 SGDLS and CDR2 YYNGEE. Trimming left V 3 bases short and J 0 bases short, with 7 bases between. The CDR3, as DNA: TGTGCCAGCAGCGCACAGGGCTCTGGGGCCAACGTCCTGACTTTC. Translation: CASSAQGSGANVLTF.

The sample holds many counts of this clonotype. The CDR3 DNA reads TGTGCCAGCAGTTCCTATAGCGGGCTCACCGGGGAGCTGTTTTTT. This translates into CASSSYSGLTGELFF. V is TRBV6-5 and J is TRBJ2-2, with TRBD2 matching 7 bases. This CDR3 contains 15 residues. Unmatched junction bases numbered 6, after V lost 4 bases and J lost 4 bases. Germline V gene sequence: CDR1 MNHEY, CDR2 SVGAGI.

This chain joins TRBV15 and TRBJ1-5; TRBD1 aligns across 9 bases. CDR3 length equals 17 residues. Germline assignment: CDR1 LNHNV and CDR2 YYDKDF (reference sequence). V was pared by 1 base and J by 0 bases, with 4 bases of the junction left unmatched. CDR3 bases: TGTGCCACCAGCAGAGGGACAGGGGCATATAGCAATCAGCCCCAGCATTTT. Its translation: CATSRGTGAYSNQPQHF.

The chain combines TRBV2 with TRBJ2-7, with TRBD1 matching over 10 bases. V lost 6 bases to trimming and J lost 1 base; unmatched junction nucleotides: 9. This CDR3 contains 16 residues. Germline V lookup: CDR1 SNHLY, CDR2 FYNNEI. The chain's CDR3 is CASSRHGQGVSYEQYF. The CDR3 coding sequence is TGTGCCAGCAGCAGACACGGACAGGGGGTATCCTACGAGCAGTACTTC. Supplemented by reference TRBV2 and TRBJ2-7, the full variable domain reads EPEVTQTPSHQVTQMGQEVILRCVPISNHLYFYWYRQILGQKVEFLVSFYNNEISEKSEIFDDQFSVERPDGSNFTLKIRSTKLEDSAMYFCASSRHGQGVSYEQYFGPGTRLTVT.

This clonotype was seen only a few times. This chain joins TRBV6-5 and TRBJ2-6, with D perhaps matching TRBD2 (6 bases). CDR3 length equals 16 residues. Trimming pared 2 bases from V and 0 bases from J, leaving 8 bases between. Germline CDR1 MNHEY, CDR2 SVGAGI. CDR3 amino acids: CASSYAGTSGANVLTF. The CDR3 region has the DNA TGTGCCAGCAGTTACGCGGGAACCTCTGGGGCCAACGTCCTGACTTTC.

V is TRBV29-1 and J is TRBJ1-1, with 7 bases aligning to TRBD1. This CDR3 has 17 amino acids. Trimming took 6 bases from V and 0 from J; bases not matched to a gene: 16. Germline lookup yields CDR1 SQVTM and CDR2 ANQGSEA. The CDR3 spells CSVEPLSRGSMNTEAFF. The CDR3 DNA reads TGCAGCGTCGAACCCTTATCCAGGGGGAGCATGAACACTGAAGCTTTCTTT.

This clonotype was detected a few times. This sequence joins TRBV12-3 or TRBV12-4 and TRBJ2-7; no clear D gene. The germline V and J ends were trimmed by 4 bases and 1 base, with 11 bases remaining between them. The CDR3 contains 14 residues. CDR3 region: CASSSGRVSYEQYF. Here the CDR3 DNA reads TGTGCCAGCAGTTCTGGACGGGTTTCCTACGAGCAGTACTTC.

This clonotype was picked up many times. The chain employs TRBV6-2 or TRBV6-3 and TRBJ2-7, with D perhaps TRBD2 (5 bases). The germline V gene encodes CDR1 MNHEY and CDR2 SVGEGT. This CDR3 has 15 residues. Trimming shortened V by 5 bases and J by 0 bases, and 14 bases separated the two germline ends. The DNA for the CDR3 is TGTGCCAGCAGTCGCGGGCCGAGGGACTCCTACGAGCAGTACTTC. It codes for CASSRGPRDSYEQYF.

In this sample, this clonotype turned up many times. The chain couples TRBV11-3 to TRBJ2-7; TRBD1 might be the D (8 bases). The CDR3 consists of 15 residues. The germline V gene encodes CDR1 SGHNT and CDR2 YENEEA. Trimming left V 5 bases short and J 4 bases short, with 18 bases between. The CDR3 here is CASSLGEGQEYEQYF. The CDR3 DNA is TGTGCCAGCAGCCTCGGGGAGGGACAGGAGTACGAGCAGTACTTC.

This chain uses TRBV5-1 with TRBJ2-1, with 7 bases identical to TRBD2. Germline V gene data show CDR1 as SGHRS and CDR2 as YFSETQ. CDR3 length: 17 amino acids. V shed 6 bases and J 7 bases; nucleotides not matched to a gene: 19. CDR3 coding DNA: TGCGCCAGCAAGATACGGCTGGGTCCACTAGCGAGGAATGAGCAGTTCTTC. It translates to CASKIRLGPLARNEQFF.

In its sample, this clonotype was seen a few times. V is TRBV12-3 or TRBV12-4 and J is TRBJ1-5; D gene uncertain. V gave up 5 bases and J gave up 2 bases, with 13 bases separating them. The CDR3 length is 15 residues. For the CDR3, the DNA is TGTGCCAGCAGTGCCCCGGATGGGGGCAATCAGCCCCAGCATTTT. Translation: CASSAPDGGNQPQHF.